The clone carrying this T cell receptor (beta chain) came up once. The data were obtained in a study of technical replicates of blood from several donors. Profiling relied on immunoSEQ multiplex PCR, and the TCRdb table lists in-frame clones only, not all of them. The data contain about 98,000 clones, approximately 95% of them seen just once; the ten biggest clones take up roughly 0.23%. This CDR3 contains 15 residues. J gave up 4 bases and V 5 bases, and 6 bases lay outside the gene matches. Germline CDR1 reads SGHVS; CDR2 reads FNYEAQ. This sequence was found in a human donor in good health. Sequencing used T cells isolated from PBMCs. V gene TRBV7-6 combines with J gene TRBJ2-1, with TRBD2 matching 9 bases. The CDR3 sequence: CASSQGLALYNEQFF. The CDR3 DNA reads TGTGCCAGCAGCCAGGGACTAGCCCTATACAATGAGCAGTTCTTC. The variable domain in full, with the rest retrieved from reference TRBV7-6 and TRBJ2-1, is GAGVSQSPRYKVTKRGQDVALRCDPISGHVSLYWYRQALGQGPEFLTYFNYEAQQDKSGLPNDRFSAERPEGSISTLTIQRTEQRDSAMYRCASSQGLALYNEQFFGPGTRLTVL.